This TCR beta chain was sequenced during a study of Siglec-9 on CD8 T cells in melanoma (dated by TCRdb to between 2019 and 2020). Study-wide context: The study examined the expression of Siglec-9 on CD8+ T cells and how Siglec-9 regulates T cells within the melanoma tumor microenvironment.

General conclusions and limits of the study: Siglec-9 was reported to mark and regulate an effector memory CD8+ T-cell subset that appeared to accumulate within melanoma tumors.

The library relied on the immunoSEQ multiplex PCR assay. In its TCRdb copy, this immuneACCESS table keeps in-frame sequences only and misses some clones. Where compared with another copy, unresolved V genes explain less than half of these, and the others have no known cause. Within this sample are some 39,000 clones, with about 80% of them counted one time only. Approximately 1.7% of the sample belongs to the ten largest clones. As encoded in the germline V gene (reference sequence), CDR1 is SEHNR while CDR2 is FQNEAQ. The CDR3 holds 15 amino acids from the cysteine to the phenylalanine. Solely the CDR3 DNA is kept, with 45 bases framed from the first base. V is trimmed back by 4 bases and J by 0 bases, and the junction contains 4 bases that no gene match accounts for. For this clone: The antigen this receptor binds is unknown. No base quality values were provided; no much bigger clone lies one nucleotide off.

The chain links TRBV7-9 with TRBJ2-3; TRBD2 aligns with 7 central bases. Sequencing input: Siglec-9- CD8+ T cells sorted from blood. What this sample's cell subset or site label stands for: CD8 T cells lacking Siglec-9. This TCR derives from a human donor in good health. CDR3 reads: CASSSRGESTDTQYF. At the DNA level, the sequence is TGTGCCAGCAGCTCCCGGGGGGAAAGCACAGATACGCAGTATTTT.